This TCR beta chain was obtained from a study of blood T cell repertoires in COVID-19. As for the study in general: Nucleic acid was either cDNA or gDNA, and it came from T cells, B-cell-depleted T cells, or PBMCs.

Source study methods: Scientists estimated how many nucleated cells there were by amplifying reference gene primers. The protocol was immunoSEQ multiplex PCR, while the TCRdb copy is restricted to in-frame clones and leaves out a portion. For V, J and clone size, that table is used; D and trimming come from the DNA. The sample has fewer than 400,000 clones; under 90% are singletons. V was trimmed by 0 bases and J by 5 bases, leaving 7 bases between them. Germline values: CDR1 LGHDT, CDR2 YNNKEL (reference sequence). The CDR3 sequence is 13 residues long. Recruits, aged roughly 18 to 89 years, lived in 24 US areas. Recovered status applied to Cohort 3 donors who had two consecutive negative PCRs. It also applied to those with clearance or with symptom resolution. The table lists this clone with a few counts.

V usage is TRBV3-1 (or the pseudogene TRBV3-2) and J usage is TRBJ2-5; D is unresolved. The TCR was taken from a man under 40 who had recovered from COVID-19. Sequences were obtained from PBMCs or T cells enriched from blood (not recorded which). CDR3 DNA sequence: TGTGCCAGCAGCCAAGATCTGCAGGAGACCCAGTACTTC. Its protein product is CASSQDLQETQYF.